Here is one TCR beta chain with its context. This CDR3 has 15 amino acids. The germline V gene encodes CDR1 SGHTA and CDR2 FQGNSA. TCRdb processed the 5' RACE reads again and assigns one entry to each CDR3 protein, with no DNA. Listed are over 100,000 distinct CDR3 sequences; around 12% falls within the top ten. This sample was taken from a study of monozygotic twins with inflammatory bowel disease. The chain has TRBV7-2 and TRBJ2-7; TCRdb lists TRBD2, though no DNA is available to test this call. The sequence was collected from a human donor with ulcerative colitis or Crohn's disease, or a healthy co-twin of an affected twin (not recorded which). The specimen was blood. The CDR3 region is CASSLHSGGSYEQYF. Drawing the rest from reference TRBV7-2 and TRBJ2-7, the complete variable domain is GAGVSQSPSNKVTEKGKDVELRCDPISGHTALYWYRQSLGQGLEFLIYFQGNSAPDKSGLPSDRFSAERTGGSVSTLTIQRTQQEDSAVYLCASSLHSGGSYEQYFGPGTRLTVT.